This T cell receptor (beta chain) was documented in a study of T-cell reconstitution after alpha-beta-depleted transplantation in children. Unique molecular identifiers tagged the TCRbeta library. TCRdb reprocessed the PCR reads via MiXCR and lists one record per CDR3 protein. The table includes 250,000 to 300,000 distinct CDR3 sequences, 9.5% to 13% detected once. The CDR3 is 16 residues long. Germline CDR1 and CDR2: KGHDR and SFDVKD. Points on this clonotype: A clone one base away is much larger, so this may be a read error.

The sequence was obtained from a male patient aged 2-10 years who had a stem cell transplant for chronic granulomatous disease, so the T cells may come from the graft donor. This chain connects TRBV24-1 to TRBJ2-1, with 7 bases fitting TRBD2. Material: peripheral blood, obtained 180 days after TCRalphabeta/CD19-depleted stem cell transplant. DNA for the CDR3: TGTGCCACCAGTGATTTCCGGGGGGAGACATACAATGAGCCGTTCTTC. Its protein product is CATSDFRGETYNEPFF.